The source of this T cell receptor (beta chain) is a study of vaccination and CD4 T cells after COVID-19. Sequence data for DNA of cultured CD4+ T cells were generated by the Oncomine TCR Beta short-read assay. MiXCR was run by TCRdb on the PCR reads, yielding one entry per CDR3 protein. The table lists tens of thousands of distinct CDR3 sequences, under 80% of them singletons. As for treatment: roughly 11-day PBMC culture with coronavirus spike peptide pools or control peptides (ViraFEST assay). Only a few counts were recorded for this clonotype. Its specificity is not known. The clonotype comes from a human donor who had recovered from COVID-19. The sequenced sample consisted of CD4+ T cells from blood, cultured in vitro.

The CDR3 sequence is CASKRLGEVIRRGYTF. As DNA, the CDR3 is TGTGCCAGCAAAAGATTAGGGGAGGTAATACGACGTGGCTACACCTTC. The genes are TRBV5-6 and TRBJ1-2; maybe TRBD1 (5 bases). V was clipped by 6 bases and J by 7 bases, with 25 bases between them. CDR3 length equals 16 residues. Germline V gene data show CDR1 as SGHDT and CDR2 as YYEEEE.